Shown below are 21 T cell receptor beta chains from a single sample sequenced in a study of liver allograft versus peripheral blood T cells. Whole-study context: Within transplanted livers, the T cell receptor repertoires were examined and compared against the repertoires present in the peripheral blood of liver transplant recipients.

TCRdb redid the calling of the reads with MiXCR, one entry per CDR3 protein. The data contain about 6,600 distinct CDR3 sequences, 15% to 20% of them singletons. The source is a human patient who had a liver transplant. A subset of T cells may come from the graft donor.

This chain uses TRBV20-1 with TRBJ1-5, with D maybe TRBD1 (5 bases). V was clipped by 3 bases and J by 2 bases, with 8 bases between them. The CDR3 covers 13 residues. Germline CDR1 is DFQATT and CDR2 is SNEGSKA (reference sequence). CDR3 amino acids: CSASDSRNQPQHF. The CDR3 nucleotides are TGCAGTGCTAGCGACAGTCGCAATCAGCCCCAGCATTTT.

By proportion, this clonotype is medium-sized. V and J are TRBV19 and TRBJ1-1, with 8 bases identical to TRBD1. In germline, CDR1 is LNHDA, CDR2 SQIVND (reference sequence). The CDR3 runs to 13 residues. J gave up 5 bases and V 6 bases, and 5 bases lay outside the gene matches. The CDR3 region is CASSDRGDTEAFF. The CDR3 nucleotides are TGTGCCAGTAGCGACAGGGGTGATACTGAAGCTTTCTTT.

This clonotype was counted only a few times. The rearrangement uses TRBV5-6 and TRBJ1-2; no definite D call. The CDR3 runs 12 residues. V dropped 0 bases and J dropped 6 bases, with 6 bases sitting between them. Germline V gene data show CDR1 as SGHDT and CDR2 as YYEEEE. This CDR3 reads CASSLGPDGYTF. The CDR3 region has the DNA TGTGCCAGCAGCTTGGGCCCTGATGGCTACACCTTC.

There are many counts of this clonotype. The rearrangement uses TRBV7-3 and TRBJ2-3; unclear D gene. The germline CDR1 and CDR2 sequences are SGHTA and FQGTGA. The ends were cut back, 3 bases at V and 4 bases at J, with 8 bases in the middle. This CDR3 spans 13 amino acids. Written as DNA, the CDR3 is TGTGCCAGCAGCTTTGATCCAGCAGATACGCAGTATTTT. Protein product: CASSFDPADTQYF.

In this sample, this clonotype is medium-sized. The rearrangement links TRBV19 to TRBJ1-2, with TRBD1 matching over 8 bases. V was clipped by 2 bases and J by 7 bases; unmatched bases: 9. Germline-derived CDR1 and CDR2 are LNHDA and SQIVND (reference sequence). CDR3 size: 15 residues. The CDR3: CASSILKQGVGGYTF. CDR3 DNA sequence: TGTGCCAGTAGTATATTAAAACAGGGGGTCGGTGGCTACACCTTC.

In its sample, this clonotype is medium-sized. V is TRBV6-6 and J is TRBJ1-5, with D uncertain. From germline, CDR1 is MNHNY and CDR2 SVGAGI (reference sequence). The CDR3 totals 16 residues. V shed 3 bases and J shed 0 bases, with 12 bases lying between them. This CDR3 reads CASSYLLSDSNQPQHF. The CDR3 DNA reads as TGTGCCAGCAGTTATCTTCTCTCAGATAGCAATCAGCCCCAGCATTTT.

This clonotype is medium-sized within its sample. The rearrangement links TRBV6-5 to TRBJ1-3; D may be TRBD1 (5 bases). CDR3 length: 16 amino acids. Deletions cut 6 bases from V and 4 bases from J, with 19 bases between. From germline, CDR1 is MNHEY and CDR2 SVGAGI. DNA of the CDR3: TGTGCCAGCAGCCTCTTCGGGGGAGCGGGAGGAAACACCATATATTTT. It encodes CASSLFGGAGGNTIYF.

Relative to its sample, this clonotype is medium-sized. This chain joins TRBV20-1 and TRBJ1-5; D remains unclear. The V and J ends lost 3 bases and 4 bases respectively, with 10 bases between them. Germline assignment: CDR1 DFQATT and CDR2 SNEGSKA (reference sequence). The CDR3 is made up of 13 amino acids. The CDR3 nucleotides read TGCAGTGCTAGGTTGGGCCTTAATCAGCCCCAGCATTTT. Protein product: CSARLGLNQPQHF.

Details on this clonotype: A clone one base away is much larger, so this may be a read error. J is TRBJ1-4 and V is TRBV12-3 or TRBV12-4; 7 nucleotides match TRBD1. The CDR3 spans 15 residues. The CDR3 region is CASSMQQGINERLFF. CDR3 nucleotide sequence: TGTGCCAGCAGTATGCAACAGGGGATTAATGAAAGACTGTTTTTT.

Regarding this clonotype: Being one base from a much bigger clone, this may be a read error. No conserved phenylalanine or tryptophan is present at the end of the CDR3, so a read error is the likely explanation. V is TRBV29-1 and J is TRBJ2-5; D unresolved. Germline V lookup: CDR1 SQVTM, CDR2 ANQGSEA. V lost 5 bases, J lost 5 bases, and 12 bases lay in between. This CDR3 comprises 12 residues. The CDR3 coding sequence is TGCAGCGTTAGAGTACGAGCGGAGACCCAGTACCTC. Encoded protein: CSVRVRAETQYL.

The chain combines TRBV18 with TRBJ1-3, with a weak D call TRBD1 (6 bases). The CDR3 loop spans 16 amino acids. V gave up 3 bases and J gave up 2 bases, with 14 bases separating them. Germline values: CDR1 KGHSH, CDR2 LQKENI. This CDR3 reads CASSPRTVLAGNTIYF. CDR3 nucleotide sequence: TGTGCCAGCTCACCCCGGACAGTCCTTGCTGGAAACACCATATATTTT.

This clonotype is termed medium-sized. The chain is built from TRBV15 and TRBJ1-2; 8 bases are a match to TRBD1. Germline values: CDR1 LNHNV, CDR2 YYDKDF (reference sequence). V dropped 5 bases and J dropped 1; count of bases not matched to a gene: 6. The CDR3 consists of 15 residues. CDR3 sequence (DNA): TGTGCCACCAGCGACGGGACAGGAATTAACTATGGCTACACCTTC. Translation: CATSDGTGINYGYTF.

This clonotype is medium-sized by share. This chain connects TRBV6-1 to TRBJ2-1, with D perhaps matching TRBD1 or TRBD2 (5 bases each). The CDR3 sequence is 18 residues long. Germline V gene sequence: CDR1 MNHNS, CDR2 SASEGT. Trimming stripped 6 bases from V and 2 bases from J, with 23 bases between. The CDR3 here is CASRGPTRGRLTYNEQFF. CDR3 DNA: TGTGCCAGCAGAGGTCCGACTCGGGGACGACTTACCTACAATGAGCAGTTCTTC.

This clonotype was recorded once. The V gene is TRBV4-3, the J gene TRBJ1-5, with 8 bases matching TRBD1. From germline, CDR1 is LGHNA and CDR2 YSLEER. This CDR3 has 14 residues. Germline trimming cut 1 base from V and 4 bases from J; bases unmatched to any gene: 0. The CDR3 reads CASSQGQGNQPQHF. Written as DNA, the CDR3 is TGCGCCAGCAGCCAAGGACAGGGGAATCAGCCCCAGCATTTT.

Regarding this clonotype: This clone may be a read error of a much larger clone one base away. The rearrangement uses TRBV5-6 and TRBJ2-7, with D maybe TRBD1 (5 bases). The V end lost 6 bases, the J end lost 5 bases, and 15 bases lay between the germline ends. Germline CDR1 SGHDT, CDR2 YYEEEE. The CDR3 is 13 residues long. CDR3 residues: CASISTVNHEQYF. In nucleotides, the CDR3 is TGTGCCAGCATCTCGACAGTGAACCACGAGCAGTACTTC.

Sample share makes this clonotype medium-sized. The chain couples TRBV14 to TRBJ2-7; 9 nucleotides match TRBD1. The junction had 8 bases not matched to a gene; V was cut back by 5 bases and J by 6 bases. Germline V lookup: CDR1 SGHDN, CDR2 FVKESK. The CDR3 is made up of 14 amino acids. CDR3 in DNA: TGTGCCAGCAGCTTCCCGGGACAGGGACGCGAGCAGTACTTC. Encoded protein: CASSFPGQGREQYF.

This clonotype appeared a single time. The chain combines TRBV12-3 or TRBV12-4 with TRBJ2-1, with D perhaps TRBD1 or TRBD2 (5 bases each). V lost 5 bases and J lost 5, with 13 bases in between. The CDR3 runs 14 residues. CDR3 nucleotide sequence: TGTGCCAGCAGTGGGACGGGGCGAGACAATGAGCAGTTCTTC. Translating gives CASSGTGRDNEQFF.

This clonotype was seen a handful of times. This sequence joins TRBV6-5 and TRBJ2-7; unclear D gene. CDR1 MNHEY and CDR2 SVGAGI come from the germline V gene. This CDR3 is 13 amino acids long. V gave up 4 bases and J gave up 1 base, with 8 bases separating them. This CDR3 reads CASSLFGSYEQYF. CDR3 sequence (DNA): TGTGCCAGCAGTTTATTCGGGTCCTACGAGCAGTACTTC.

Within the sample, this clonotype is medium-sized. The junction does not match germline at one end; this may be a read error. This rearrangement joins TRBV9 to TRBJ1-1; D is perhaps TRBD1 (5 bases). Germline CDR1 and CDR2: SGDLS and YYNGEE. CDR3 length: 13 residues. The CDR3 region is CASSVEGPSSLIF. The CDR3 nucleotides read TGTGCCAGCAGCGTGGAGGGGCCCAGTTCCCTGATCTTT.

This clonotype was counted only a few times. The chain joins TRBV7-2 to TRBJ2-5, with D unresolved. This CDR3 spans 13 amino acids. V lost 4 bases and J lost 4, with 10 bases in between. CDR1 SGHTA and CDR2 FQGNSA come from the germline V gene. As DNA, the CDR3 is TGTGCCAGCAGCTCCCCGGATCGAGAGACCCAGTACTTC. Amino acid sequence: CASSSPDRETQYF.

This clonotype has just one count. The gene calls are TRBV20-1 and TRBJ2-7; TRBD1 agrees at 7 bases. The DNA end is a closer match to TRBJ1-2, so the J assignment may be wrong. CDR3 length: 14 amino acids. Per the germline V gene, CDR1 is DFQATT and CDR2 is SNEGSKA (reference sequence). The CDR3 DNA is TGCAGTGCTAGAGATAGATCTGAGGGGGCTGGCTACACCTTC. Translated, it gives CSARDRSEGAGYTF.